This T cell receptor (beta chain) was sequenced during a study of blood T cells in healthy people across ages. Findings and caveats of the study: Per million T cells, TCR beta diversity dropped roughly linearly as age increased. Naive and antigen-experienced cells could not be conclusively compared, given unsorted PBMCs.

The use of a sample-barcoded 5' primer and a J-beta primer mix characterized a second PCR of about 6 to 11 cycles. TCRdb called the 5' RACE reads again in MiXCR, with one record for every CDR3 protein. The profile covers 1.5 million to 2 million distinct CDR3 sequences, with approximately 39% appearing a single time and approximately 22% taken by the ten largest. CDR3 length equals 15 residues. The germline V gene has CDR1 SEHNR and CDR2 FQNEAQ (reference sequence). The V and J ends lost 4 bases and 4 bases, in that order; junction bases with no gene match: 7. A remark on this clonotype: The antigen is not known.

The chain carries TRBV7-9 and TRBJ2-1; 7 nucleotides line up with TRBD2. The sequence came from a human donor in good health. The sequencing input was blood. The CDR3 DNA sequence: TGTGCCAGCAGCTCCGGGACTACCACTTACAATGAGCAGTTCTTC. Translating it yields CASSSGTTTYNEQFF.